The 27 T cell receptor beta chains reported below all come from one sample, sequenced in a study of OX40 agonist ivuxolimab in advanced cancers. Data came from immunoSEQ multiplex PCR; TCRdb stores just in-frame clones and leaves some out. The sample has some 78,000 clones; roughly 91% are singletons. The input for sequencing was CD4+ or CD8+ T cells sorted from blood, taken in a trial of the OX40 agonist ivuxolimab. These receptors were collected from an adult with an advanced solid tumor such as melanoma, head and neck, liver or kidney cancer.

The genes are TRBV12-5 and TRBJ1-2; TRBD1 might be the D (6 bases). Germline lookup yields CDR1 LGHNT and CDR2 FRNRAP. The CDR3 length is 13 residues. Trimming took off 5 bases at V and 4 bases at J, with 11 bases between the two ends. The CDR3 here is CASGATGRYGYTF. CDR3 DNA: TGTGCTAGTGGTGCCACAGGGCGCTATGGCTACACCTTC.

CDR3 coding DNA: TGTGCCAGCAGCTTATGGGGGGCCCACGAGCAGTACTTC. Translating gives CASSLWGAHEQYF. V usage is TRBV11-2 and J usage is TRBJ2-7; D is perhaps TRBD1 or TRBD2 (6 bases each). V was trimmed by 2 bases and J by 5 bases, leaving 10 bases between them. Germline V gene data show CDR1 as SGHAT and CDR2 as FQNNGV. The CDR3 has 13 amino acids.

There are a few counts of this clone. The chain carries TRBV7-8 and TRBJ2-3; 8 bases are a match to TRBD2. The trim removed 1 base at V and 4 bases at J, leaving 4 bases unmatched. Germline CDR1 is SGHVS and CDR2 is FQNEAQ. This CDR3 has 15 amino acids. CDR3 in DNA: TGTGCCAGCAGCTTAGACGGGGGGGCTTCAGATACGCAGTATTTT. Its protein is CASSLDGGASDTQYF.

The DNA of the CDR3 is TGTGCCAGCAGCCAGCGGAGGGGGGGCTACACCTTC. Translation: CASSQRRGGYTF. The chain joins TRBV21-1 to TRBJ1-2. TRBV21-1 constitutes a pseudogene. CDR3 length: 12 residues.

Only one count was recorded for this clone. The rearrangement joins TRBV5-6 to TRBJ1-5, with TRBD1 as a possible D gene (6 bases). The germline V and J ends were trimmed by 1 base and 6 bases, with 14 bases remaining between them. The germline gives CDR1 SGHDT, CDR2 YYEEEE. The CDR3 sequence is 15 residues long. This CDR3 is CASSLSSGGGQPQHF. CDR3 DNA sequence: TGTGCCAGCAGCTTGAGTTCGGGAGGGGGTCAGCCCCAGCATTTT.

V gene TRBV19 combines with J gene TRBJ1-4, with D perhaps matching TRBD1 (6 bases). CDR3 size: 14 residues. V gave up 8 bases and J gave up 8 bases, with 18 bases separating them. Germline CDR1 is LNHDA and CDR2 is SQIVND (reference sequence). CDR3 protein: CASVQGLQSEKLFF. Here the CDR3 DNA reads TGTGCCAGTGTCCAGGGGCTACAATCGGAAAAACTGTTTTTT.

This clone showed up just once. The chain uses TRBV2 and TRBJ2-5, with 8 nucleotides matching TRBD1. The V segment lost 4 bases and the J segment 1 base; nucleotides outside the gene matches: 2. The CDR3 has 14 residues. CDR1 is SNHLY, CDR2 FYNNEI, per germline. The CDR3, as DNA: TGTGCCAGCAGTGCAGGGGGCTCCCAAGAGACCCAGTACTTC. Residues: CASSAGGSQETQYF.

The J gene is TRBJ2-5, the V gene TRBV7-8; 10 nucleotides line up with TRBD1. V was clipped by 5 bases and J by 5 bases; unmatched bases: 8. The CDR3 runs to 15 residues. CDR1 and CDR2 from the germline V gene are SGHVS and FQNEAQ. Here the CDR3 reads CASSPPTGGWETQYF. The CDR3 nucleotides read TGTGCCAGCAGCCCGCCGACAGGGGGCTGGGAGACCCAGTACTTC.

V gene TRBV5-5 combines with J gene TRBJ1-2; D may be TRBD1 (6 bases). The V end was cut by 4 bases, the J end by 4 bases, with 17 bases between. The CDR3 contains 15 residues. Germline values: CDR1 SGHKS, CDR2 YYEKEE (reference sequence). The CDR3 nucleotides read TGTGCCAGCAGCGCGGGGAGGGGGAGACCCTATGGCTACACCTTC. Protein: CASSAGRGRPYGYTF.

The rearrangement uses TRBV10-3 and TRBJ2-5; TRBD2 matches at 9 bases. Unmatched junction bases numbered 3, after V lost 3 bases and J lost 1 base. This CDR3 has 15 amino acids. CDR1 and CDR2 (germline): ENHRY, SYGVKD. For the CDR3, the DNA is TGTGCCATCAGTGACTCGCGGGGGGGCCAAGAGACCCAGTACTTC. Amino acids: CAISDSRGGQETQYF.

This chain's CDR3 is CASSGGAYNEQFF. The DNA of the CDR3 is TGTGCCAGCAGTGGGGGGGCCTACAATGAGCAGTTCTTC. The chain joins TRBV9 to TRBJ2-1; the match to TRBD2 covers 7 bases. The CDR3 spans 13 residues. V gave up 5 bases and J gave up 2 bases; unmatched junction bases: 1. CDR1 is SGDLS and CDR2 is YYNGEE in the germline V gene.

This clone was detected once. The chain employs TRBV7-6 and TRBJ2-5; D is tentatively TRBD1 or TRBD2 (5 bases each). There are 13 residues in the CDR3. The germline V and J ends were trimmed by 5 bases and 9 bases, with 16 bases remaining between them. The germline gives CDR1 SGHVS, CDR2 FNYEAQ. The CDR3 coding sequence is TGTGCCAGCAGCCTGCCCCGCTTGGGGGCCCAGTACTTC. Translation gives CASSLPRLGAQYF. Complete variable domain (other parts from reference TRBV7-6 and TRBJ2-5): GAGVSQSPRYKVTKRGQDVALRCDPISGHVSLYWYRQALGQGPEFLTYFNYEAQQDKSGLPNDRFSAERPEGSISTLTIQRTEQRDSAMYRCASSLPRLGAQYFGPGTRLLVL.

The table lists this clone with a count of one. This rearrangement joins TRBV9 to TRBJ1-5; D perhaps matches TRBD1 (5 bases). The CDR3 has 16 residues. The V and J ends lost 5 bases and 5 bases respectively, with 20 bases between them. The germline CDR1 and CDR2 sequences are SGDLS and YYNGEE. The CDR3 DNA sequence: TGTGCCAGCAGTGCCCGGGGGGAGTCAGGAGATCAGCCCCAGCATTTT. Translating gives CASSARGESGDQPQHF. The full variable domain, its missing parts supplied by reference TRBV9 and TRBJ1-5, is DSGVTQTPKHLITATGQRVTLRCSPRSGDLSVYWYQQSLDQGLQFLIQYYNGEERAKGNILERFSAQQFPDLHSELNLSSLELGDSALYFCASSARGESGDQPQHFGDGTRLSIL.

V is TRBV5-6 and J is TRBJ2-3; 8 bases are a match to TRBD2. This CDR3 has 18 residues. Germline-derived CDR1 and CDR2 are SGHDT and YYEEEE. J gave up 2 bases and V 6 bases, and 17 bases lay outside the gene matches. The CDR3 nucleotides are TGTGCCAGCACCTCCCGAGGGACTAGTGGGGGGTACACAGATACGCAGTATTTT. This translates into CASTSRGTSGGYTDTQYF.

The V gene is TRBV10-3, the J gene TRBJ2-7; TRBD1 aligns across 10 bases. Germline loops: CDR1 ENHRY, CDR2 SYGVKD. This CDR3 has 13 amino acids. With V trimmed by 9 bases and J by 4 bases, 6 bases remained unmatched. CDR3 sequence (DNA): TGTGCCATGGCCGGGACAGGGGAATACGAGCAGTACTTC. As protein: CAMAGTGEYEQYF.

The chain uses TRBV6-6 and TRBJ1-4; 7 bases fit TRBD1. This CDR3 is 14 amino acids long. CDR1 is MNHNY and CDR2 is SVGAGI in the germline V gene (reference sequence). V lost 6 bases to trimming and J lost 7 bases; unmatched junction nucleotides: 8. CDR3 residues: CASRRGTAAEKLFF. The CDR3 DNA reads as TGTGCCAGCAGACGAGGGACAGCCGCTGAAAAACTGTTTTTT.

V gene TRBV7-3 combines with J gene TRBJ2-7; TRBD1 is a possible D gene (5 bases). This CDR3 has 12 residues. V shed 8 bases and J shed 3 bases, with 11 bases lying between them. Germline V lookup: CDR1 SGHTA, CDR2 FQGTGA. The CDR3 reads CASGQGYYEQYF. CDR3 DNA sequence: TGTGCCAGCGGCCAGGGCTACTACGAGCAGTACTTC.

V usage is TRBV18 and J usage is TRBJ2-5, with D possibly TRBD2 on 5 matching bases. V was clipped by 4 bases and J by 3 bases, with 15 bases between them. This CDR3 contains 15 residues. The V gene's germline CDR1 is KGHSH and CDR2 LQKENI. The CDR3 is CASSQATAGKETQYF. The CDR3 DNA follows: TGTGCCAGCTCACAAGCTACCGCGGGTAAAGAGACCCAGTACTTC.

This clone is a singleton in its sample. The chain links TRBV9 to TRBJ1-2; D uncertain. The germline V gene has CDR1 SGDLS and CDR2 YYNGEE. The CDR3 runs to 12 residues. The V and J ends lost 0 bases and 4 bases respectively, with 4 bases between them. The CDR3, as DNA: TGTGCCAGCAGCGTAGTTGGCTATGGCTACACCTTC. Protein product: CASSVVGYGYTF.

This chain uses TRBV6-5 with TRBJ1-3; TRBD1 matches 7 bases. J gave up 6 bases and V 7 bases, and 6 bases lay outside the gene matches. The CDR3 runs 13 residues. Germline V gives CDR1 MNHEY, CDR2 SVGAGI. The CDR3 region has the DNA TGTGCCAGCACGACAGGGCGCCTAAACACCATATATTTT. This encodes CASTTGRLNTIYF.

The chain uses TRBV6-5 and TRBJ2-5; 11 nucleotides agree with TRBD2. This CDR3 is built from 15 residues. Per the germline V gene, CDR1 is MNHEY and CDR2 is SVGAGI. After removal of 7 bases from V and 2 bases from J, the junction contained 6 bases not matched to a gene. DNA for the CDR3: TGTGCCAGCATCGTAGCGGGGGGGATTCAAGAGACCCAGTACTTC. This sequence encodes CASIVAGGIQETQYF.

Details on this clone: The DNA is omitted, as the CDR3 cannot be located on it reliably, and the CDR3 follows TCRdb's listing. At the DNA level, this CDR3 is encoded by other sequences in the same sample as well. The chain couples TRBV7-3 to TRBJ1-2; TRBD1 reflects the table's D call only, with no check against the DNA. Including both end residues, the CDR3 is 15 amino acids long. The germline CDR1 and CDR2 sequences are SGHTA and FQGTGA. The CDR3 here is CASSSSTGGTNGYTF.

The CDR3 sequence: CSVDQRGTGETQYF. CDR3 sequence (DNA): TGCAGCGTTGATCAGCGGGGCACTGGAGAGACCCAGTACTTC. The chain couples TRBV29-1 to TRBJ2-5, with 7 bases fitting TRBD2. The CDR3 loop spans 14 amino acids. The V gene's germline CDR1 is SQVTM and CDR2 ANQGSEA. Losses at the gene ends were 3 bases for V and 4 bases for J; bases not matched to a gene: 8.

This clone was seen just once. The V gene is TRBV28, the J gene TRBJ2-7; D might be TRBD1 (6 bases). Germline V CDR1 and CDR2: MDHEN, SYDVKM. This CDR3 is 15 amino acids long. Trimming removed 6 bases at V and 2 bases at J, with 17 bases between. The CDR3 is CASRLTGYGAYEQYF. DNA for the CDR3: TGTGCCAGCAGGCTGACAGGATACGGGGCCTACGAGCAGTACTTC.

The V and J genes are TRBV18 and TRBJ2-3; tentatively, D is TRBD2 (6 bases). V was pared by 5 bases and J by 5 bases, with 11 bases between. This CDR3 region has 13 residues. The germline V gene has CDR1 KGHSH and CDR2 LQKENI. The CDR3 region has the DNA TGTGCCAGCTCATCGGGGGTACTAGATACGCAGTATTTT. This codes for CASSSGVLDTQYF. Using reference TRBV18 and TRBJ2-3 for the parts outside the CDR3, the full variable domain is NAGVMQNPRHLVRRRGQEARLRCSPMKGHSHVYWYRQLPEEGLKFMVYLQKENIIDESGMPKERFSAEFPKEGPSILRIQQVVRGDSAAYFCASSSGVLDTQYFGPGTRLTVL.

CDR3 coding DNA: TGTGCCAGCAGTCGAGTGGGGGTAAGGACTGGAAACACCATATATTTT. Protein: CASSRVGVRTGNTIYF. The chain uses TRBV27 and TRBJ1-3; the D gene is possibly TRBD1 (5 bases). V dropped 5 bases and J dropped 2 bases, with 16 bases sitting between them. This CDR3 is built from 16 residues. Germline CDR1 MNHEY, CDR2 SMNVEV (reference sequence).

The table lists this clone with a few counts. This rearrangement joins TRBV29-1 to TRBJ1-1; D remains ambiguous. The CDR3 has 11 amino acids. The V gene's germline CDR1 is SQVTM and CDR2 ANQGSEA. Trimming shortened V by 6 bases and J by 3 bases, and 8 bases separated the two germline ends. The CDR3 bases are TGCAGCGTGGGGTTGGACACTGAAGCTTTCTTT. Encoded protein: CSVGLDTEAFF.